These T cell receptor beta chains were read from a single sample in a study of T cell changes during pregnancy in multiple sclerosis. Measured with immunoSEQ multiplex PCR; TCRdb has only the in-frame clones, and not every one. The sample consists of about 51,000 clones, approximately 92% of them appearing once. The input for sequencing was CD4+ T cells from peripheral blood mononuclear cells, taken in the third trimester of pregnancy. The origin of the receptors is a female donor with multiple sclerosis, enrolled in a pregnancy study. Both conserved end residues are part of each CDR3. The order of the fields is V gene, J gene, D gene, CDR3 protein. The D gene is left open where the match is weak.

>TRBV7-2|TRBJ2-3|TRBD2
CASSSRLAQLTDTQYF
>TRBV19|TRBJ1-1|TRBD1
CASSISRSRDRGRAEAFF
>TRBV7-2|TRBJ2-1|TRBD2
CASSSTGTMVYNEQFF
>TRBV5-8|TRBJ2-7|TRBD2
CASSPRGGQLYEQYF
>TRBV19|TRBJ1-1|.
CASSTPGGRTEAFF
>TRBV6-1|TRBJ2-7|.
CASRDTAYEQYF
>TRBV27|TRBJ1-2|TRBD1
CASSFRRGQGRYGYTF
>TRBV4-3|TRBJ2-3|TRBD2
CASSQGTSGRGDTQYF
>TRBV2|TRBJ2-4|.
CASSQGSDIQYF
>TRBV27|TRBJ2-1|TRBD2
CASSRLAGELSEQFF
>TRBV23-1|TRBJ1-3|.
CASSQFDSRLSGNTIYF
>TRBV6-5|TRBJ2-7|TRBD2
CASSRGGGEQYF
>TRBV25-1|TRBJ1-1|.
CASRETGTTEAFF
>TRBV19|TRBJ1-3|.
CASSMGRASGNTIYF
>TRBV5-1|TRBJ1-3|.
CASSLDRGTGDTIYF
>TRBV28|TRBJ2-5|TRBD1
CASSSRDRGFRETQYF
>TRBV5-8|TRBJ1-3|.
CASSLAQGLTGNTIYF
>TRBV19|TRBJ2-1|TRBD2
CASSMRTSGSSYNEQFF
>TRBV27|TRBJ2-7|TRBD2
CASRFIAGGEQYF
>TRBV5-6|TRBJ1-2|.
CASSLTQGRAWGYTF
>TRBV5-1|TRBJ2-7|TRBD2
CASSLTSGSREQYF
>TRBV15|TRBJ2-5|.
CATSREGTGYQETQYF
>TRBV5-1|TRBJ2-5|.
CASSLSGETQYF
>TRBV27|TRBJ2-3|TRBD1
CASSRSGQNTDTQYF
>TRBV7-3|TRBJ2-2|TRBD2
CASRAGGPAGELFF
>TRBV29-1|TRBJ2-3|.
CSSTRPGTGTDTQYF
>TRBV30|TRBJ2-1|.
CAWSRSGDNEQFF
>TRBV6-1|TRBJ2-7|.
CASSRSGSPYEQYF
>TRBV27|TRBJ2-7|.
CASSLSAGFRDEQYF
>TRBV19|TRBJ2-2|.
CASSALRAGELFF
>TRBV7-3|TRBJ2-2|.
CASSLNGPGATNTGELFF
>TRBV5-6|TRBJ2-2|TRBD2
CASSPASGSWSGELFF
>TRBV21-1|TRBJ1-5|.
CASSKARTVYQPQHF
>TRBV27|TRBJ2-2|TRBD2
CASSTSGGPTTGELFF
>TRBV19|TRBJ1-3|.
CASKGRAGNTIYF
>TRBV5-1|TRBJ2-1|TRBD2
CASNIAGESYNEQFF
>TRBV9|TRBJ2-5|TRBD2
CASSLRPVAGGIALSGETQYF
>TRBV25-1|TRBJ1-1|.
CASSPDTEAFF
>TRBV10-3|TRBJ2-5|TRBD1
CAISGDRGQETQYF
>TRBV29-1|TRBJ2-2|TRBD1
CSVDTGQGAGKTGELFF
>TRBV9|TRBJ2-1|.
CASSVAASYNEQFF
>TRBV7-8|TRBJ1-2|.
CASSPNTVNYGYTF
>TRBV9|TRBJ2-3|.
CASSIVGGITDTQYF
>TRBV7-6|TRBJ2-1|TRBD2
CASSRLAGGRNEQFF
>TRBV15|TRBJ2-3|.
CATGWNGGRQYF
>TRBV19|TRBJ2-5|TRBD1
CASSQDRGETQYF
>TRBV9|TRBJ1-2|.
CASSVEQGTYGYTF
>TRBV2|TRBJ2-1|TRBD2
CASGTSGMGGYNEQFF